Following are 24 T cell receptor beta chains from one sample sequenced in a study of cytomegalovirus exposure and HLA in healthy donors. It was with 60 Vbeta and 13 Jbeta primers that the PCR ran. Data came from immunoSEQ multiplex PCR; TCRdb stores just in-frame clones and leaves some out. The sample holds fewer than 150,000 clones, about 78% seen once. The sequencing input was PBMCs. Source of these receptors: a woman aged 25 to 45 in good health and CMV-seropositive.

The chain has TRBV5-1 and TRBJ1-1; 9 bases are shared with TRBD1. Per germline, CDR1 SGHRS and CDR2 YFSETQ. CDR3 length equals 15 residues. Trimming at V came to 3 bases and at J to 4 bases, leaving 7 bases not matched to a gene. The CDR3 DNA reads as TGCGCCAGCAGCTCCCGGACAGGGGTAAGCACTGAAGCTTTCTTT. As protein: CASSSRTGVSTEAFF.

The sample holds a few counts of this clone. The chain recombines TRBV7-9 with TRBJ1-6, with 7 bases matching TRBD1. CDR1 is SEHNR, CDR2 FQNEAQ, per germline (reference sequence). V shed 4 bases, J shed 7 bases, and the junction held 7 bases outside the gene matches. This CDR3 is 15 amino acids long. The CDR3 bases are TGTGCCAGCAGCTGGGGGACAGCCCACAATTCACCCCTCCACTTT. Translating it yields CASSWGTAHNSPLHF.

The chain carries TRBV7-8 and TRBJ1-5; D is perhaps TRBD1 (6 bases). The ends were cut back, 3 bases at V and 3 bases at J, with 15 bases in the middle. The CDR3 has 16 amino acids. Germline values: CDR1 SGHVS, CDR2 FQNEAQ. The chain's CDR3 is CASSFSTGILNQPQHF. CDR3 DNA sequence: TGTGCCAGCAGCTTTTCGACAGGTATACTCAATCAGCCCCAGCATTTT.

CDR3 region: CASSERQGSSGNTIYF. The CDR3 DNA sequence: TGTGCCAGCAGTGAACGGCAGGGGAGCTCTGGAAACACCATATATTTT. This chain connects TRBV6-1 to TRBJ1-3; TRBD1 might be the D (6 bases). CDR3 length: 16 residues. Trimming removed 2 bases at V and 0 bases at J, with 11 bases between. Per germline, CDR1 MNHNS and CDR2 SASEGT.

The chain joins TRBV5-1 to TRBJ2-7; possible D gene TRBD2, 6 bases. CDR3 length equals 15 residues. Germline assignment: CDR1 SGHRS and CDR2 YFSETQ. The V end lost 3 bases, the J end lost 1 base, and 14 bases lay between the germline ends. In DNA form, the CDR3 reads TGCGCCAGCAGCTACGATCCGGGGGTTTCCTACGAGCAGTACTTC. Encoded protein: CASSYDPGVSYEQYF.

There are a few counts of this clone. This rearrangement joins TRBV30 to TRBJ1-3; D remains ambiguous. Per the germline V gene, CDR1 is GTSNPN and CDR2 is SVGIG (reference sequence). The length of the CDR3 is 13 residues. V gave up 0 bases and J gave up 3 bases, with 6 bases separating them. The CDR3 bases are TGTGCCTGGAGTGTCGGGATTGGAAACACCATATATTTT. Amino acid sequence: CAWSVGIGNTIYF.

V is TRBV6-6 and J is TRBJ1-3; TRBD1 matches at 7 bases. J gave up 2 bases and V 7 bases, and 5 bases lay outside the gene matches. CDR1 is MNHNY and CDR2 is SVGAGI in the germline V gene (reference sequence). The CDR3 extends over 14 amino acids. In DNA, the CDR3 is TGTGCCAGCATTAGGGGGCCCACTGGAAACACCATATATTTT. It is translated as CASIRGPTGNTIYF.

J is TRBJ1-1 and V is TRBV2, with D possibly matching TRBD1 (6 bases). CDR3 length equals 14 residues. Germline V gene sequence: CDR1 SNHLY, CDR2 FYNNEI. With 4 bases removed from V and 5 bases from J, the gap between germline ends came to 14 bases. CDR3 nucleotides: TGTGCCAGCAGTGTCCAGGGGTCGGGGACTGAAGCTTTCTTT. This sequence encodes CASSVQGSGTEAFF.

This clone was counted between two and nine times. The chain uses TRBV19 and TRBJ1-1; D might be TRBD1 (6 bases). Trimming removed 5 bases at V and 5 bases at J, with 12 bases between. The germline CDR1 and CDR2 sequences are LNHDA and SQIVND (reference sequence). The CDR3 loop spans 13 amino acids. The chain's CDR3 is CASSQGRNTEAFF. The CDR3 DNA sequence: TGTGCCAGTAGTCAGGGGCGAAATACTGAAGCTTTCTTT.

The chain couples TRBV6-5 to TRBJ1-3; the match to TRBD1 covers 8 bases. CDR1 is MNHEY, CDR2 SVGAGI, per germline. After removal of 5 bases from V and 0 bases from J, the junction contained 3 bases not matched to a gene. This CDR3 comprises 15 residues. The CDR3 here is CASSPTGGSGNTIYF. The CDR3 bases are TGTGCCAGCAGTCCTACAGGGGGCTCTGGAAACACCATATATTTT.

The chain joins TRBV2 to TRBJ1-5, with D uncertain. This CDR3 has 12 residues. V was shortened by 3 bases and J by 7 bases, with 7 bases between the two germline ends. The germline V gene encodes CDR1 SNHLY and CDR2 FYNNEI. Here the CDR3 DNA reads TGTGCCAGCAGTGAGCTTGAGCAGCCCCAGCATTTT. Translated, it gives CASSELEQPQHF.

This chain joins TRBV19 and TRBJ2-1; TRBD2 agrees at 13 bases. CDR1 LNHDA and CDR2 SQIVND come from the germline V gene (reference sequence). The CDR3 contains 14 residues. V lost 5 bases and J lost 9; bases outside the gene matches: 4. The CDR3 here is CASSFTSGRVEQFF. CDR3 DNA: TGTGCCAGTAGTTTTACTAGCGGGAGGGTTGAGCAGTTCTTC.

This clone was picked up one time. The J gene is TRBJ2-7, the V gene TRBV7-9; 7 bases are a match to TRBD1. The V gene end was trimmed by 5 bases and the J gene end by 0 bases; junction bases not matched to a gene: 4. Germline V gene lookup returns CDR1 SEHNR and CDR2 FQNEAQ (reference sequence). The length of the CDR3 is 14 residues. The CDR3 DNA reads TGTGCCAGCAGCCCGGGACAGCCCTCCTACGAGCAGTACTTC. It codes for CASSPGQPSYEQYF.

The chain is built from TRBV6-6 and TRBJ2-1; the match to TRBD2 covers 10 bases. The CDR3 consists of 15 residues. The V gene end was trimmed by 5 bases and the J gene end by 8 bases; junction bases not matched to a gene: 9. The germline gives CDR1 MNHNY, CDR2 SVGAGI (reference sequence). As DNA, the CDR3 is TGTGCCAGCAGTCAGGGCCTAGCGGGAGACTATGAGCAGTTCTTC. This translates into CASSQGLAGDYEQFF.

This rearrangement joins TRBV7-9 to TRBJ2-3; 9 bases map to TRBD2. Germline CDR1 SEHNR, CDR2 FQNEAQ (reference sequence). The CDR3 is 17 amino acids. V was clipped by 6 bases and J by 0 bases; unmatched bases: 10. DNA of the CDR3: TGTGCCAGCAGTTGGATAGCGGGAGCGACCAGCACAGATACGCAGTATTTT. Amino acid sequence: CASSWIAGATSTDTQYF.

The rearrangement uses TRBV7-2 and TRBJ1-5; 9 bases are shared with TRBD1. Losses at the gene ends were 6 bases for V and 4 bases for J; bases not matched to a gene: 7. This CDR3 contains 15 residues. Germline CDR1 SGHTA, CDR2 FQGNSA. In DNA, the CDR3 is TGTGCCAGCAGGAATCGGGACAGGGAAAATCAGCCCCAGCATTTT. Protein: CASRNRDRENQPQHF. The variable domain in full, with the rest retrieved from reference TRBV7-2 and TRBJ1-5, is GAGVSQSPSNKVTEKGKDVELRCDPISGHTALYWYRQSLGQGLEFLIYFQGNSAPDKSGLPSDRFSAERTGGSVSTLTIQRTQQEDSAVYLCASRNRDRENQPQHFGDGTRLSIL.

This sequence joins TRBV23-1 and TRBJ2-1; D is perhaps TRBD2 (6 bases). TRBV23-1 is an ORF for which the function is uncertain. This CDR3 is 17 amino acids long. V was cut by 0 bases and J by 4 bases, with 16 bases left in between. The CDR3 here is CASSQSYTRRDYNEQFF. CDR3 bases: TGCGCCAGCAGTCAATCCTACACTAGGCGGGATTACAATGAGCAGTTCTTC.

The gene calls are TRBV25-1 and TRBJ2-2; D may be TRBD1 (6 bases). The length of the CDR3 is 15 residues. Trimming removed 4 bases from V and 5 bases from J, with 14 bases in between. Germline values: CDR1 MGHDK, CDR2 SYGVNS. Written as DNA, the CDR3 is TGTGCCAGCAGTGGGTCGAAGGGGGAGACCGGGGAGCTGTTTTTT. It yields the protein CASSGSKGETGELFF.

The chain is built from TRBV18 and TRBJ2-1; 14 nucleotides match TRBD2. V was clipped by 9 bases and J by 4 bases; unmatched bases: 2. The length of the CDR3 is 14 residues. Germline V gene lookup returns CDR1 KGHSH and CDR2 LQKENI. The CDR3 coding sequence is TGTGCCAGTGGACTAGCGGGAGGTTACAATGAGCAGTTCTTC. Translated, it gives CASGLAGGYNEQFF. Using reference TRBV18 and TRBJ2-1 for the parts outside the CDR3, the full variable domain is NAGVMQNPRHLVRRRGQEARLRCSPMKGHSHVYWYRQLPEEGLKFMVYLQKENIIDESGMPKERFSAEFPKEGPSILRIQQVVRGDSAAYFCASGLAGGYNEQFFGPGTRLTVL.

The gene calls are TRBV19 and TRBJ1-1, with D possibly TRBD1 on 5 matching bases. The CDR3 length is 14 residues. V was shortened by 1 base and J by 5 bases, with 11 bases between the two germline ends. The germline CDR1 and CDR2 sequences are LNHDA and SQIVND (reference sequence). The CDR3 DNA reads as TGTGCCAGTAGTATAGTGGGGACTTTGACTGAAGCTTTCTTT. Translation gives CASSIVGTLTEAFF.

V usage is TRBV27 and J usage is TRBJ2-3, with 11 bases identical to TRBD2. J was trimmed by 4 bases and V by 4 bases; bases with no gene match: 7. Germline V gene lookup returns CDR1 MNHEY and CDR2 SMNVEV (reference sequence). CDR3 length: 16 residues. The CDR3 DNA is TGTGCCAGCAGTTCCACTAGCGGGAGAATCTCAGATACGCAGTATTTT. Protein: CASSSTSGRISDTQYF.

V is TRBV9 and J is TRBJ1-2; 10 bases match TRBD1. Germline loops: CDR1 SGDLS, CDR2 YYNGEE. This CDR3 comprises 16 residues. V lost 3 bases, J lost 4 bases, and 9 bases stayed unmatched. Here the CDR3 DNA reads TGTGCCAGCAGCGCCTCGGGACAGGGGAAAGTCTATGGCTACACCTTC. Translating it yields CASSASGQGKVYGYTF.

The genes are TRBV12-1 and TRBJ2-5; no DNA check was done on the table's D call, TRBD1. TRBV12-1 is designated a pseudogene. The CDR3 is 16 residues long. CDR3: CASSSRTGGEQETQYF. In DNA, the CDR3 is TGTGCCAGCAGCTCGCGGACAGGGGGAGAGCAAGAGACCCAGTACTTC.

The chain links TRBV5-8 to TRBJ1-5; 7 bases match TRBD1. The germline CDR1 and CDR2 sequences are SGHTS and YDEGEE. This CDR3 region has 18 residues. Trimming at V came to 2 bases and at J to 1 base, leaving 12 bases not matched to a gene. In DNA form, the CDR3 reads TGTGCCAGCAGCTTAGGGACAGACCCTACCCTAAGCAATCAGCCCCAGCATTTT. Its protein product is CASSLGTDPTLSNQPQHF.